This TCR beta chain was found in a study of T-cell reconstitution after alpha-beta-depleted transplantation in children. Ten or more counts support this clonotype. Preparation of the TCRbeta library used unique molecular identifiers. TCRdb re-called the PCR reads with MiXCR, one entry per CDR3 protein. The sample consists of approximately 83,000 distinct CDR3 sequences, 7.5% to 9.5% of them appearing once. This CDR3 comprises 14 residues. The V gene lost 7 bases and the J gene lost 3 bases, with 14 bases spanning the gap. Germline CDR1 is SGHRS and CDR2 is YFSETQ. This clonotype was sampled from a human donor who donated a stem cell graft to a child with congenital amegakaryocytic thrombocytopenia. The genes are TRBV5-1 and TRBJ2-1; D remains ambiguous. Material: PBMCs from the stem cell graft donor, obtained from the stem cell graft. The CDR3, as DNA: TGCGCCAGCGGCCGAGAGGCGCTCTACAATGAGCAGTTCTTC. Amino acid sequence: CASGREALYNEQFF.